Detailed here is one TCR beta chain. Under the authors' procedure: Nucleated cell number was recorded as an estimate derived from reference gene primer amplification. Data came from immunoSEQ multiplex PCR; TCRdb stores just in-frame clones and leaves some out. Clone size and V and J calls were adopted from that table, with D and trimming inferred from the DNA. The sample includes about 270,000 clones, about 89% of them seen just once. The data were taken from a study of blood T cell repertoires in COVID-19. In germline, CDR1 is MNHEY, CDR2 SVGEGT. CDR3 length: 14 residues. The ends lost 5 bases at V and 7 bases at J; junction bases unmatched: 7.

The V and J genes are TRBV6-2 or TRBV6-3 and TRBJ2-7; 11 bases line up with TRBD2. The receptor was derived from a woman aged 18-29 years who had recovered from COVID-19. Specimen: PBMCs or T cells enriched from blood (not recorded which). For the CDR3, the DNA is TGTGCCAGCAGTACCCTAGCGGGGGGCGCAGAGCAGTACTTC. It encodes CASSTLAGGAEQYF.